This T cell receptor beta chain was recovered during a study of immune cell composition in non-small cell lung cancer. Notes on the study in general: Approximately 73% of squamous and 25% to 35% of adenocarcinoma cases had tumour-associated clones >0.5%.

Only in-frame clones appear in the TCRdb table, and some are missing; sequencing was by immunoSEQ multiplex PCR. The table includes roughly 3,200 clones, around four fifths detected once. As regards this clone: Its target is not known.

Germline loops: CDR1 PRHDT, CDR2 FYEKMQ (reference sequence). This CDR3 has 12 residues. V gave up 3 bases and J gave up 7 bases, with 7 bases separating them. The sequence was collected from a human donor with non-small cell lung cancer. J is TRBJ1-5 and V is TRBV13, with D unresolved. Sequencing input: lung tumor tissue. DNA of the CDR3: TGTGCCAGCAGCTTCCGAGGACAGCCCCAGCATTTT. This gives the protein CASSFRGQPQHF.